A single sample gave rise to the 28 T cell receptor beta chains below, sequenced in a study of T cells in Graves' hyperthyroidism and ophthalmopathy. Regions amplified from RNA transcripts were the TCR beta CDR3 regions. Using the HTBI primer set, a first-round RT-PCR was run on the TCR CDR3. TCRdb ran MiXCR on the multiplex PCR reads and lists one entry per CDR3 protein. The sample yields about 300,000 distinct CDR3 sequences, approximately 16% seen once. The sequenced sample was blood. These receptors were collected from a man aged 25 to 45 with Graves' hyperthyroidism.

This clonotype appeared many times. Here the CDR3 DNA reads TGTGCCAGCAGTATGGGGGACACTGAAGCTTTCTTT. Amino acid sequence: CASSMGDTEAFF. The chain carries TRBV12-3 or TRBV12-4 and TRBJ1-1; the D gene is possibly TRBD1 (5 bases). Trimming cost V 5 bases and J 3 bases, with 7 bases left between them. This CDR3 is built from 12 residues.

This clonotype was recorded only once. The CDR3 is CASSPGQIPEKLFF. CDR3 DNA sequence: TGTGCCAGTAGTCCAGGACAGATCCCTGAAAAACTGTTTTTT. J is TRBJ1-4 and V is TRBV19; D might be TRBD1 (6 bases). Germline V gene data show CDR1 as LNHDA and CDR2 as SQIVND (reference sequence). The CDR3 is 14 amino acids. Deletions cut 5 bases from V and 7 bases from J, with 14 bases between.

V gene TRBV28 combines with J gene TRBJ2-7, with TRBD1 identical over 11 bases. The V segment lost 8 bases and the J segment 6 bases; nucleotides outside the gene matches: 9. The CDR3 has 14 residues. Per the germline V gene, CDR1 is MDHEN and CDR2 is SYDVKM. CDR3 nucleotide sequence: TGTGCCAGCCAGACCGGGACAGGGGGGTCCGAGCAGTACTTC. Protein sequence: CASQTGTGGSEQYF. The full variable domain, with the rest looked up from reference TRBV28 and TRBJ2-7, is DVKVTQSSRYLVKRTGEKVFLECVQDMDHENMFWYRQDPGLGLRLIYFSYDVKMKEKGDIPEGYSVSREKKERFSLILESASTNQTSMYLCASQTGTGGSEQYFGPGTRLTVT.

This clonotype came up a few times. The chain combines TRBV29-1 with TRBJ1-2, with D unresolved. This CDR3 is 11 amino acids long. V lost 4 bases and J 8 bases, leaving 11 bases between the germline ends. Germline V gene lookup returns CDR1 SQVTM and CDR2 ANQGSEA. The CDR3: CSVADLGGYTF. The DNA of the CDR3 is TGCAGCGTTGCTGACCTCGGGGGCTACACCTTC.

The sample holds many counts of this clonotype. CDR3 amino acids: CASSHTGGGGEAFF. In nucleotides, the CDR3 is TGTGCCAGCAGCCATACAGGGGGCGGCGGTGAAGCTTTCTTT. The chain couples TRBV12-3 or TRBV12-4 to TRBJ1-1, with 9 positions matching TRBD1. The length of the CDR3 is 14 residues. V was pared by 6 bases and J by 7 bases, with 9 bases of the junction left unmatched.

This clonotype has ten or more counts. The genes are TRBV4-2 and TRBJ2-7, with D possibly being TRBD1 or TRBD2 (6 bases each). Deletions cut 0 bases from V and 2 bases from J, with 8 bases between. This CDR3 has 14 amino acids. The germline gives CDR1 LGHNA, CDR2 YNFKEQ. This CDR3 is CASSQERGPYEQYF. CDR3 bases: TGTGCCAGCAGCCAAGAACGGGGGCCCTACGAGCAGTACTTC.

The chain is built from TRBV27 and TRBJ2-7; a weak D match, TRBD2 (6 bases). The CDR3 covers 14 residues. Germline-derived CDR1 and CDR2 are MNHEY and SMNVEV (reference sequence). Deletions cut 10 bases from V and 2 bases from J, with 18 bases between. The CDR3 loop reads CATREAGKTYEQYF. The CDR3 region has the DNA TGTGCCACCAGGGAGGCGGGGAAGACCTACGAGCAGTACTTC.

The rearrangement uses TRBV11-3 and TRBJ1-4; D unclear. The length of the CDR3 is 14 residues. Germline CDR1 and CDR2: SGHNT and YENEEA. The V end was cut by 2 bases, the J end by 8 bases, with 12 bases between. DNA for the CDR3: TGTGCCAGCAGCTTACGGCCAGGAGACGAAAAACTGTTTTTT. It is translated as CASSLRPGDEKLFF.

V and J are TRBV5-1 and TRBJ2-7; D gene uncertain. V was trimmed by 0 bases and J by 1 base, leaving 11 bases between them. The CDR3 is 15 amino acids. The germline CDR1 and CDR2 sequences are SGHRS and YFSETQ. DNA of the CDR3: TGCGCCAGCAGCTTGGCCTCAAGTACTTCCTACGAGCAGTACTTC. Encoded protein: CASSLASSTSYEQYF.

V usage is TRBV13 and J usage is TRBJ2-1; D call uncertain. Trimming took off 2 bases at V and 4 bases at J, with 9 bases between the two ends. CDR1 is PRHDT and CDR2 is FYEKMQ in the germline V gene (reference sequence). This CDR3 has 14 residues. The CDR3: CASSLLGPYNEQFF. The CDR3 DNA follows: TGTGCCAGCAGCTTATTAGGTCCATACAATGAGCAGTTCTTC.

The sample holds many counts of this clonotype. The V and J genes are TRBV7-3 and TRBJ2-3, with a possible D match to TRBD2 (6 bases). V dropped 1 base and J dropped 4 bases, with 12 bases sitting between them. Germline V gene sequence: CDR1 SGHTA, CDR2 FQGTGA. This CDR3 is built from 15 residues. The CDR3 DNA reads as TGTGCCAGCAGCTTAAACCCAGCGGGCGCAGATACGCAGTATTTT. Protein sequence: CASSLNPAGADTQYF.

This clonotype was seen repeatedly, ten times or more. The chain is built from TRBV27 and TRBJ2-3; the D is unclear. Per germline, CDR1 MNHEY and CDR2 SMNVEV (reference sequence). The V end was cut by 5 bases, the J end by 0 bases, with 12 bases between. This CDR3 has 15 residues. The CDR3 sequence is CASSPMDFSTDTQYF. CDR3 coding DNA: TGTGCCAGCAGTCCGATGGATTTCAGCACAGATACGCAGTATTTT.

The CDR3 coding sequence is TGCAGCGTTGAATTGGGGGTCCCTGGAAACACCATATATTTT. Translating it yields CSVELGVPGNTIYF. The V call is TRBV29-1, the J call TRBJ1-3, with TRBD1 as a possible D gene (5 bases). Germline V gene data show CDR1 as SQVTM and CDR2 as ANQGSEA. This CDR3 is built from 14 residues. Trimming pared 2 bases from V and 2 bases from J, leaving 10 bases between.

This clonotype was seen at least ten times. The V call is TRBV12-3 or TRBV12-4, the J call TRBJ1-5; D uncertain. The CDR3 runs to 14 residues. V was cut by 5 bases and J by 2 bases, with 10 bases left in between. The CDR3 protein is CASSPSTRNQPQHF. Written as DNA, the CDR3 is TGTGCCAGCAGTCCATCGACACGCAATCAGCCCCAGCATTTT.

Many counts were recorded for this clonotype. The chain is built from TRBV5-1 and TRBJ2-7; D may correspond to TRBD1 or TRBD2 (5 bases each). Per germline, CDR1 SGHRS and CDR2 YFSETQ. The CDR3 sequence is 15 residues long. The V end was cut by 3 bases, the J end by 6 bases, with 19 bases between. The CDR3 region has the DNA TGCGCCAGCAGCTCGGTTCCGGGACCCCGGAGCGAGCAGTACTTC. Its translation is CASSSVPGPRSEQYF.

This clonotype was seen repeatedly, ten times or more. The rearrangement links TRBV27 to TRBJ2-3, with no clear D. The CDR3 runs 14 residues. V lost 7 bases and J 1 base, leaving 12 bases between the germline ends. CDR1 MNHEY and CDR2 SMNVEV come from the germline V gene (reference sequence). The CDR3 spells CASMGRMRTDTQYF. The CDR3 nucleotides read TGTGCCAGCATGGGAAGGATGCGCACAGATACGCAGTATTTT.

The chain couples TRBV27 to TRBJ2-1, with D hard to call. Germline CDR1 and CDR2: MNHEY and SMNVEV (reference sequence). V was trimmed by 0 bases and J by 8 bases, leaving 11 bases between them. The CDR3 is made up of 14 amino acids. CDR3 amino acids: CASSLSSGSDEQFF. The CDR3 bases are TGTGCCAGCAGTTTATCATCTGGGTCTGATGAGCAGTTCTTC.

Ten or more counts support this clonotype. This rearrangement joins TRBV12-3 or TRBV12-4 to TRBJ2-7; 9 bases line up with TRBD1. The V and J ends lost 3 bases and 5 bases, in that order; junction bases with no gene match: 5. This CDR3 region has 14 residues. The CDR3 reads CASSFTQGAHEQYF. DNA of the CDR3: TGTGCCAGCAGTTTCACACAGGGGGCCCACGAGCAGTACTTC.

Many counts were recorded for this clonotype. The chain joins TRBV20-1 to TRBJ2-1; 10 bases are a match to TRBD2. This CDR3 spans 16 amino acids. CDR1 is DFQATT and CDR2 is SNEGSKA in the germline V gene (reference sequence). CDR3 residues: CSLPGTSVLSYNEQFF. DNA of the CDR3: TGCAGCCTTCCCGGGACTAGCGTTCTCTCCTACAATGAGCAGTTCTTC.

This clonotype was counted many times. The rearrangement links TRBV27 to TRBJ1-1, with D maybe TRBD1 (6 bases). The CDR3 consists of 15 residues. V gave up 7 bases and J gave up 7 bases, with 22 bases separating them. Germline V gives CDR1 MNHEY, CDR2 SMNVEV (reference sequence). The CDR3 here is CASTPRRQAGGEAFF. CDR3 bases: TGTGCCAGCACCCCACGGAGACAGGCGGGGGGTGAAGCTTTCTTT.

The sample holds many counts of this clonotype. This chain uses TRBV3-1 with TRBJ1-1, with TRBD1 matching over 7 bases. V was clipped by 1 base and J by 6 bases; unmatched bases: 8. The CDR3 totals 15 residues. CDR1 is LGHDT, CDR2 YNNKEL, per germline (reference sequence). The CDR3: CASSQVTGRLAEAFF. For the CDR3, the DNA is TGTGCCAGCAGCCAAGTGACAGGGAGGCTCGCTGAAGCTTTCTTT.

The chain joins TRBV2 to TRBJ1-2; D unresolved. This CDR3 spans 12 amino acids. V was trimmed by 3 bases and J by 5 bases, leaving 7 bases between them. CDR1 is SNHLY and CDR2 is FYNNEI in the germline V gene. CDR3 residues: CASSDNGYGYTF. In DNA, the CDR3 is TGTGCCAGCAGTGATAACGGGTATGGCTACACCTTC.

About this clonotype: One base away lies a much larger clone, so this may be a sequencing read error. The chain combines TRBV6-2 or TRBV6-3 with TRBJ1-4, with D hard to call. Germline V lookup: CDR1 MNHEY, CDR2 SVGEGT. V lost 7 bases, J lost 0 bases, and 9 bases lay in between. The CDR3 is 14 residues long. For the CDR3, the DNA is TGTGCCAGCACACGTCTTGCAACTAATGAAAAACTGTTTTTT. Its protein product is CASTRLATNEKLFF.

The table lists this clonotype with many counts. The chain links TRBV6-1 to TRBJ2-7, with TRBD2 identical over 9 bases. The germline V gene encodes CDR1 MNHNS and CDR2 SASEGT. With 2 bases clipped from V and 1 base from J, the junction kept 3 bases outside the gene matches. The CDR3 has 15 residues. CDR3 region: CASSEIAGASYEQYF. The CDR3 DNA sequence: TGTGCCAGCAGTGAAATAGCGGGAGCGTCCTACGAGCAGTACTTC.

The rearrangement joins TRBV9 to TRBJ2-1; D gene unclear. This CDR3 is 12 amino acids long. From germline, CDR1 is SGDLS and CDR2 YYNGEE. Deletions cut 3 bases from V and 8 bases from J, with 9 bases between. The CDR3 DNA follows: TGTGCCAGCAGCGAAGACCAGGATGAGCAGTTCTTC. Its translation is CASSEDQDEQFF.

CDR3 sequence reads: CASSPGRRSSTDTQYF. CDR3 DNA sequence: TGCGCCAGCAGCCCAGGACGGCGGTCTAGCACAGATACGCAGTATTTT. The chain joins TRBV5-1 to TRBJ2-3, with no clear D. V gave up 4 bases and J gave up 0 bases, with 15 bases separating them. Germline V gene data show CDR1 as SGHRS and CDR2 as YFSETQ. The CDR3 sequence is 16 residues long.

This clonotype was detected ten times or more. The chain recombines TRBV27 with TRBJ2-7; D perhaps matches TRBD1 (6 bases). Germline CDR1 and CDR2: MNHEY and SMNVEV (reference sequence). This CDR3 region has 13 residues. The V and J ends lost 4 bases and 2 bases respectively, with 9 bases between them. CDR3 bases: TGTGCCAGCAGTTCGGCAGGGGCCTACGAGCAGTACTTC. Protein sequence: CASSSAGAYEQYF.

This clonotype appeared a few times. V gene TRBV11-3 combines with J gene TRBJ1-3; D is ambiguous. V lost 5 bases to trimming and J lost 0 bases, with 5 bases between them. The CDR3 extends over 13 amino acids. CDR1 SGHNT and CDR2 YENEEA come from the germline V gene. Here the CDR3 DNA reads TGTGCCAGCAGCCAGGTCTCTGGAAACACCATATATTTT. It translates to CASSQVSGNTIYF. The whole variable domain, filled in from reference TRBV11-3 and TRBJ1-3, reads EAGVVQSPRYKIIEKKQPVAFWCNPISGHNTLYWYLQNLGQGPELLIRYENEEAVDDSQLPKDRFSAERLKGVDSTLKIQPAELGDSAVYLCASSQVSGNTIYFGEGSWLTVV.